The 27 T cell receptor beta chains given below trace back to one sample, sequenced in a study of yellow fever vaccine responses in identical twins. Using its own MiXCR run on the RT-PCR reads, TCRdb lists one record per CDR3 protein. The table lists over 800 distinct CDR3 sequences, 91% of them singletons. Material: T cells from blood (PBMCs), unsorted or a sorted subset (not recorded which), obtained before or after yellow fever vaccination (not recorded which). All receptors derive from a young woman who received the yellow fever vaccine.

J is TRBJ2-1 and V is TRBV29-1, with TRBD2 matching 9 bases. The CDR3 spans 13 residues. V dropped 8 bases and J dropped 6; count of bases not matched to a gene: 8. Per germline, CDR1 SQVTM and CDR2 ANQGSEA. DNA for the CDR3: TGCAGCTTAGGGACTAGCTCTATCAATGAGCAGTTCTTC. Amino acid sequence: CSLGTSSINEQFF.

This clonotype is a singleton in its sample. The rearrangement uses TRBV7-2 and TRBJ1-1; 10 positions agree with TRBD1. Germline V CDR1 and CDR2: SGHTA, FQGNSA. The CDR3 totals 13 residues. V shed 5 bases, J shed 8 bases, and the junction held 5 bases outside the gene matches. The CDR3 nucleotides read TGTGCCAGCAGCACAGACAGGGGGCGGGAAGCTTTCTTT. The encoded protein is CASSTDRGREAFF.

The chain is built from TRBV12-3 or TRBV12-4 and TRBJ1-2, with D uncertain. V was pared by 10 bases and J by 4 bases, with 16 bases between. This CDR3 has 13 residues. In DNA form, the CDR3 reads TGTGCCACCGCCCGAAGTGAGGTCTATGGCTACACCTTC. It translates to CATARSEVYGYTF.

This CDR3 is CSVWGTTAYNEQFF. CDR3 DNA: TGCAGCGTTTGGGGGACGACCGCCTACAATGAGCAGTTCTTC. This rearrangement joins TRBV29-1 to TRBJ2-1, with D perhaps TRBD1 or TRBD2 (5 bases each). Germline-derived CDR1 and CDR2 are SQVTM and ANQGSEA. The V end lost 5 bases, the J end lost 2 bases, and 13 bases lay between the germline ends. This CDR3 region has 14 residues.

The chain combines TRBV10-3 with TRBJ1-2; TRBD1 might be the D (6 bases). The CDR3 runs to 13 residues. Trimming shortened V by 6 bases and J by 4 bases, and 12 bases separated the two germline ends. The germline CDR1 and CDR2 sequences are ENHRY and SYGVKD. The DNA of the CDR3 is TGTGCCATCAGATCACAGGGAGGCTATGGCTACACCTTC. It specifies CAIRSQGGYGYTF.

The V gene is TRBV11-1, the J gene TRBJ2-7; D perhaps matches TRBD1 (5 bases). The CDR3 loop spans 14 amino acids. Germline CDR1 is SGHAT and CDR2 is FQDESV (reference sequence). Between the trimmed V and J ends, which lost 2 bases and 4 bases, there was a span of 12 bases. Here the CDR3 reads CASSLMTESYEQYF. The CDR3, as DNA: TGTGCCAGCAGCTTAATGACAGAGTCATACGAGCAGTACTTC.

The rearrangement uses TRBV30 and TRBJ1-5; a possible D gene is TRBD1 (6 bases). This CDR3 is 13 amino acids long. V was clipped by 1 base and J by 5 bases, with 9 bases between them. Germline CDR1 GTSNPN, CDR2 SVGIG (reference sequence). The CDR3 DNA reads as TGTGCCTGGAGTGGACAGGAGGATCAGCCCCAGCATTTT. Amino acids: CAWSGQEDQPQHF.

This chain uses TRBV14 with TRBJ2-3; D may be TRBD2 (5 bases). The germline gives CDR1 SGHDN, CDR2 FVKESK. This CDR3 has 15 residues. V lost 0 bases and J 0 bases, leaving 7 bases between the germline ends. CDR3 protein: CASSQDGGSTDTQYF. In DNA form, the CDR3 reads TGTGCCAGCAGCCAAGATGGCGGGAGCACAGATACGCAGTATTTT.

The chain is built from TRBV6-4 and TRBJ2-7; D is tentatively TRBD1 or TRBD2 (5 bases each). Germline lookup yields CDR1 MRHNA and CDR2 SNTAGT. With 2 bases removed from V and 7 bases from J, the gap between germline ends came to 15 bases. The CDR3 covers 14 residues. The chain's CDR3 is CASSDTGLKGEQYF. In nucleotides, the CDR3 is TGTGCCAGCAGTGACACGGGGCTGAAAGGGGAGCAGTACTTC.

The rearrangement uses TRBV5-4 and TRBJ2-5; 9 nucleotides agree with TRBD1. From germline, CDR1 is SGHNT and CDR2 YYREEE (reference sequence). The CDR3 contains 14 residues. V shed 5 bases, J shed 4 bases, and the junction held 6 bases outside the gene matches. The CDR3 DNA sequence: TGTGCCAGCAGTAACCGGGACAGGGTAGAGACCCAGTACTTC. Its protein product is CASSNRDRVETQYF.

The chain combines TRBV10-3 with TRBJ1-2, with TRBD1 as a possible D gene (6 bases). Germline CDR1 and CDR2: ENHRY and SYGVKD. Trimming removed 6 bases at V and 4 bases at J, with 15 bases between. There are 14 residues in the CDR3. CDR3 protein: CAIRSDRSGYGYTF. CDR3 coding DNA: TGTGCCATCAGATCCGACAGGTCGGGCTATGGCTACACCTTC.

This clonotype has a handful of counts. V usage is TRBV23-1 and J usage is TRBJ1-5; TRBD1 might be the D (6 bases). TRBV23-1 is an open reading frame, and its role is uncertain. The CDR3 sequence is 16 residues long. Trimming removed 0 bases from V and 5 bases from J, with 14 bases in between. The CDR3 is CASSQSRTAGHQPQHF. The CDR3 nucleotides read TGCGCCAGCAGTCAATCGCGGACAGCAGGTCATCAGCCCCAGCATTTT.

The count of this clonotype is one. The J gene is TRBJ1-2, the V gene TRBV2, with 7 bases fitting TRBD1. CDR1 SNHLY and CDR2 FYNNEI come from the germline V gene. The CDR3 sequence is 15 residues long. V lost 5 bases, J lost 2 bases, and 8 bases stayed unmatched. CDR3 nucleotide sequence: TGTGCCAGCAGTAAAGGCGCAGGGGGGAACTATGGCTACACCTTC. Translated, it gives CASSKGAGGNYGYTF.

The rearrangement uses TRBV20-1 and TRBJ2-1; D is unresolved. Trimming pared 5 bases from V and 0 bases from J, leaving 11 bases between. Germline CDR1 is DFQATT and CDR2 is SNEGSKA (reference sequence). This CDR3 contains 14 residues. For the CDR3, the DNA is TGCAGTGCTTGGACCTTAGGCTCCTACAATGAGCAGTTCTTC. Protein sequence: CSAWTLGSYNEQFF.

This chain uses TRBV20-1 with TRBJ2-3; 8 bases agree with TRBD1. Germline loops: CDR1 DFQATT, CDR2 SNEGSKA (reference sequence). The trim removed 6 bases at V and 3 bases at J, leaving 5 bases unmatched. The CDR3 extends over 13 amino acids. The CDR3 loop is CSARRTGTDTQYF. CDR3 bases: TGCAGTGCGAGACGGACAGGGACAGATACGCAGTATTTT.

This sequence joins TRBV19 and TRBJ2-7; the match to TRBD1 covers 8 bases. The CDR3 is made up of 15 amino acids. Trimming at V came to 1 base and at J to 3 bases, leaving 5 bases not matched to a gene. Germline CDR1 is LNHDA and CDR2 is SQIVND (reference sequence). The CDR3 nucleotides read TGTGCCAGTAGTATAGTATCAGGGGGCGACTACGAGCAGTACTTC. Residues: CASSIVSGGDYEQYF.

V usage is TRBV4-3 and J usage is TRBJ1-1; D ambiguous. The CDR3 sequence is 14 residues long. V dropped 1 base and J dropped 3 bases, with 9 bases sitting between them. Germline V gene data show CDR1 as LGHNA and CDR2 as YSLEER. The CDR3 nucleotides read TGCGCCAGCAGCCAAGTAGCAGCGGACACTGAAGCTTTCTTT. Residues: CASSQVAADTEAFF.

The sample holds one count of this clonotype. This chain uses TRBV12-3 or TRBV12-4 with TRBJ2-5; no firm D call. The V gene lost 2 bases and the J gene lost 2 bases, with 12 bases spanning the gap. The length of the CDR3 is 15 residues. CDR3: CASSLNALGQETQYF. CDR3 nucleotide sequence: TGTGCCAGCAGTTTAAACGCCCTGGGGCAAGAGACCCAGTACTTC.

The rearrangement links TRBV11-1 to TRBJ2-3; 9 nucleotides align to TRBD2. The CDR3 loop spans 17 amino acids. The V segment lost 2 bases and the J segment 1 base; nucleotides outside the gene matches: 7. Looked up from germline, CDR1 is SGHAT and CDR2 is FQDESV (reference sequence). CDR3 bases: TGTGCCAGCAGCTTAAGGTTTCTAGCGGGACGCACAGATACGCAGTATTTT. Translating it yields CASSLRFLAGRTDTQYF.

In its sample, this clonotype was seen a few times. The junction shows a germline mismatch at one end, possibly a read error. The V and J genes are TRBV6-5 and TRBJ1-3; D remains ambiguous. The CDR3 is 16 amino acids. Germline values: CDR1 MNHEY, CDR2 SVGAGI. The CDR3 DNA sequence: TGTGCCAGCAGTTACGCACGAAAGGGCTCTGGTAACACCATATATTTT. It yields the protein CASSYARKGSGNTIYF.

J is TRBJ2-5 and V is TRBV11-1; 7 nucleotides match TRBD2. With 0 bases clipped from V and 6 bases from J, the junction kept 4 bases outside the gene matches. The CDR3 sequence is 14 residues long. CDR1 SGHAT and CDR2 FQDESV come from the germline V gene (reference sequence). The CDR3 loop reads CASSLAGGPQTQYF. The DNA of the CDR3 is TGTGCCAGCAGCTTAGCGGGAGGGCCGCAGACCCAGTACTTC.

The CDR3 here is CASSPTGNNEQFF. In DNA form, the CDR3 reads TGCGCCAGCAGCCCTACAGGGAACAATGAGCAGTTCTTC. The J gene is TRBJ2-1, the V gene TRBV4-1; maybe TRBD1 (6 bases). The CDR3 runs 13 residues. Germline assignment: CDR1 MGHRA and CDR2 YSYEKL. Trimming removed 4 bases at V and 5 bases at J, with 9 bases between.

V usage is TRBV30 and J usage is TRBJ2-7, with 8 bases that match TRBD2. Losses at the gene ends were 4 bases for V and 3 bases for J; bases not matched to a gene: 8. The CDR3 loop spans 14 amino acids. Germline V CDR1 and CDR2: GTSNPN, SVGIG (reference sequence). The CDR3 DNA reads as TGTGCCTGGAACCCCTTAGCGGGGTACTACGAGCAGTACTTC. Encoded protein: CAWNPLAGYYEQYF. Drawing the rest from reference TRBV30 and TRBJ2-7, the complete variable domain is SQTIHQWPATLVQPVGSPLSLECTVEGTSNPNLYWYRQAAGRGLQLLFYSVGIGQISSEVPQNLSASRPQDRQFILSSKKLLLSDSGFYLCAWNPLAGYYEQYFGPGTRLTVT.

The chain couples TRBV20-1 to TRBJ2-1; possibly TRBD2 for D (5 bases). The V and J ends lost 0 bases and 8 bases respectively, with 14 bases between them. The CDR3 has 14 residues. Germline loops: CDR1 DFQATT, CDR2 SNEGSKA (reference sequence). The CDR3 nucleotides are TGCAGTGCTAGAGATCTTCCCTATAGCGATGAGCAGTTCTTC. It yields the protein CSARDLPYSDEQFF.

The chain carries TRBV20-1 and TRBJ2-7, with D possibly being TRBD2 (6 bases). V was pared by 5 bases and J by 3 bases, with 17 bases between. The CDR3 is 14 residues long. Germline-derived CDR1 and CDR2 are DFQATT and SNEGSKA (reference sequence). Here the CDR3 reads CSASRPGAGYEQYF. DNA of the CDR3: TGCAGTGCTTCTCGTCCGGGAGCTGGCTACGAGCAGTACTTC.

V and J are TRBV11-1 and TRBJ2-5; TRBD1 agrees at 11 bases. Germline lookup yields CDR1 SGHAT and CDR2 FQDESV (reference sequence). With V trimmed by 5 bases and J by 4 bases, 12 bases remained unmatched. The CDR3 extends over 17 amino acids. Written as DNA, the CDR3 is TGTGCCAGCAGCACCAGGCGGACAGGGGGCGCGGGAGAGACCCAGTACTTC. It is translated as CASSTRRTGGAGETQYF.

This chain links TRBV11-1 with TRBJ1-2; D is unclear. In germline, CDR1 is SGHAT, CDR2 FQDESV (reference sequence). This CDR3 contains 16 residues. The V end lost 0 bases, the J end lost 0 bases, and 11 bases lay between the germline ends. CDR3 nucleotide sequence: TGTGCCAGCAGCTTAGCGCCGGGAACGGCTAACTATGGCTACACCTTC. This codes for CASSLAPGTANYGYTF.